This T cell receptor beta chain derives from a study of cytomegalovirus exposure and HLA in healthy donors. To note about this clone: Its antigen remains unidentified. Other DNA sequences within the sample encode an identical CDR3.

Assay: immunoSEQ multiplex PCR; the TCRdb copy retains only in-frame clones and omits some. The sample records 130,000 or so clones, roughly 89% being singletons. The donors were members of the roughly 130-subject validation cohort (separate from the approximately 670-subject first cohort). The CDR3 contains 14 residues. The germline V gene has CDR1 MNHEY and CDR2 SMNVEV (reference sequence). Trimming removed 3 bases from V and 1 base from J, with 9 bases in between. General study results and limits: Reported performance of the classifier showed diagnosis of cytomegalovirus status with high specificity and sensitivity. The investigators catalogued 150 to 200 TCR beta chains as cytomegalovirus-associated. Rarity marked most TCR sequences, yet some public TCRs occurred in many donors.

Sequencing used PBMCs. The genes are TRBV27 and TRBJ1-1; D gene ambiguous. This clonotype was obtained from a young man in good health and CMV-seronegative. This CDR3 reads CASSLTGWNTEAFF. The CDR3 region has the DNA TGTGCCAGCAGTTTGACGGGGTGGAACACTGAAGCTTTCTTT.